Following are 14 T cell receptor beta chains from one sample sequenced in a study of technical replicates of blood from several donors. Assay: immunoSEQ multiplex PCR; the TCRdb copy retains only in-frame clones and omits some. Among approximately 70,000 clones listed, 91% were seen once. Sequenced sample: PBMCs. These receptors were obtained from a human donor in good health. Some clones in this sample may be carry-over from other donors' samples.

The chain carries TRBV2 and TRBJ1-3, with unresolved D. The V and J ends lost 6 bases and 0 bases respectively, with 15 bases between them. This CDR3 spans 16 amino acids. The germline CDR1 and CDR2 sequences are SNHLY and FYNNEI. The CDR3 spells CASSRLSGNSGNTIYF. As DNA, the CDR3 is TGTGCCAGCAGCCGTCTGAGCGGGAACTCTGGAAACACCATATATTTT.

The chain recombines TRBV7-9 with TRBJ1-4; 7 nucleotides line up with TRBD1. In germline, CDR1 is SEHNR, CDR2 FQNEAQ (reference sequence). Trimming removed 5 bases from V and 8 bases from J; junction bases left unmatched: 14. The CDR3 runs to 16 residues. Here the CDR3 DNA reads TGTGCCAGCAGCATTTACATGGGACAGCGTGGGGAAAAACTGTTTTTT. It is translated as CASSIYMGQRGEKLFF.

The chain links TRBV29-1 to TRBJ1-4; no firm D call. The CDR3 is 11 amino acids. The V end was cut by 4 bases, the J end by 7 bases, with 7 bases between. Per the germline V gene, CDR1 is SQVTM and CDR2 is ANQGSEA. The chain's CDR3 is CSVGSGEKLFF. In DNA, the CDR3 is TGCAGCGTTGGTTCAGGTGAAAAACTGTTTTTT.

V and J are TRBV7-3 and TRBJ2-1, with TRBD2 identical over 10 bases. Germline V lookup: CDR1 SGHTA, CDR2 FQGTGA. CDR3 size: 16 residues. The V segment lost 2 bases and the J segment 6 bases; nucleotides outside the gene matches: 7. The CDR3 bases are TGTGCCAGCAGCTTACACGGACTAGCGGCACGCAATGAGCAGTTCTTC. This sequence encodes CASSLHGLAARNEQFF.

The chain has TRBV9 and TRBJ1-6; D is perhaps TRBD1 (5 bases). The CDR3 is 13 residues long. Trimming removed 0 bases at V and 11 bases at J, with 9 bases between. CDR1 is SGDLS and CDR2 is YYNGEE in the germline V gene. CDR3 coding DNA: TGTGCCAGCAGCGTAGCGCTGACAGCACCCCTCCACTTT. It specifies CASSVALTAPLHF. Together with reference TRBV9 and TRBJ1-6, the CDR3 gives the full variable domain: DSGVTQTPKHLITATGQRVTLRCSPRSGDLSVYWYQQSLDQGLQFLIQYYNGEERAKGNILERFSAQQFPDLHSELNLSSLELGDSALYFCASSVALTAPLHFGNGTRLTVT.

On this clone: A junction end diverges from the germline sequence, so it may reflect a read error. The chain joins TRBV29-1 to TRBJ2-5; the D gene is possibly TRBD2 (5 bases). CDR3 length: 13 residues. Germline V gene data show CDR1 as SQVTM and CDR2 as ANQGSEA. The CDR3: CSVEDLRVEAQYF. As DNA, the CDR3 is TGCAGCGTTGAAGATTTGCGGGTAGAGGCCCAGTACTTC.

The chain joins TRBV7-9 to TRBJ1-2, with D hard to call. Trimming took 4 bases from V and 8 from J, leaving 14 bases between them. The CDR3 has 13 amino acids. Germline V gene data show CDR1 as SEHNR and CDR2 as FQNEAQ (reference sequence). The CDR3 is CASSSSLAGGYTF. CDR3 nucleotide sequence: TGTGCCAGCAGCTCATCATTAGCGGGAGGCTACACCTTC.

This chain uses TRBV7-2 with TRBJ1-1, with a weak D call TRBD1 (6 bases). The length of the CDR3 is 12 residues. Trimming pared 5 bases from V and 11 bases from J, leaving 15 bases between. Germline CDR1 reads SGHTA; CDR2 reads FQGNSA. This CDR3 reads CASSRAGQSAFF. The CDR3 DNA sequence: TGTGCCAGCAGCCGAGCCGGACAGTCGGCTTTCTTT.

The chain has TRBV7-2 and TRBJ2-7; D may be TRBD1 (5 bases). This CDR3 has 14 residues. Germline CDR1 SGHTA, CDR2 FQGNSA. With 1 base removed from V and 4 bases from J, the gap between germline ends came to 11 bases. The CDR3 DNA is TGTGCCAGCAGCTTAGAGGCAGGGCAGTACGAGCAGTACTTC. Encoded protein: CASSLEAGQYEQYF.

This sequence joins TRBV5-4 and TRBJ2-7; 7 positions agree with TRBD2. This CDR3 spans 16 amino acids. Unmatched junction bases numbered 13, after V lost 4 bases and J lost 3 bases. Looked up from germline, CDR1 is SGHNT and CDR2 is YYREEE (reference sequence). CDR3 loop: CASSTKRGVYFYEQYF. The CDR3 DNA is TGTGCCAGCAGCACAAAACGGGGGGTCTATTTCTACGAGCAGTACTTC.

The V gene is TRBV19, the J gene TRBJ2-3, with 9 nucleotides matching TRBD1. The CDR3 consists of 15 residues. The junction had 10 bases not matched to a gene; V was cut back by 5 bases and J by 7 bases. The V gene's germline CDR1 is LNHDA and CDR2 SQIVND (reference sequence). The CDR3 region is CASSPRTGVMNTQYF. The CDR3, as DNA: TGTGCCAGTAGTCCGCGGACAGGGGTAATGAATACGCAGTATTTT.

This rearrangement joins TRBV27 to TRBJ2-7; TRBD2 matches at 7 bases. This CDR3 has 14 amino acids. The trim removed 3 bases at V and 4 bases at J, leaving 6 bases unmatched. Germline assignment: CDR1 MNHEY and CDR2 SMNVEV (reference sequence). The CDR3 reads CASSFAQGGYEQYF. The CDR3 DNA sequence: TGTGCCAGCAGTTTTGCGCAGGGAGGGTACGAGCAGTACTTC.

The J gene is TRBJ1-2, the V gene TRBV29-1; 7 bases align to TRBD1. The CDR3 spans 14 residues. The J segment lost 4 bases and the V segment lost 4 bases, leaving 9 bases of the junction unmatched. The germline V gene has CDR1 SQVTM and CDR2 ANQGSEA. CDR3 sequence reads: CSVGIGGASYGYTF. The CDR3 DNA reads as TGCAGCGTTGGAATAGGGGGCGCCAGCTATGGCTACACCTTC.

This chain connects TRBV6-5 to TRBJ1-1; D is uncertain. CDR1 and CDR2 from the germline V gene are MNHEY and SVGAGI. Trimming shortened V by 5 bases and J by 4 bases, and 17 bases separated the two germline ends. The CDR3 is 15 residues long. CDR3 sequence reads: CASSTHTGERTEAFF. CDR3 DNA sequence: TGTGCCAGCAGTACCCACACGGGTGAGCGCACTGAAGCTTTCTTT.